Following are 19 T cell receptor beta chains from one sample sequenced in a study of human T cells and chemical hapten exposure (TCRdb year 2021). Libraries were built with RACE. These reads were obtained on a NextSeq 500. Starting from the raw public reads, TCRdb applied fastp trimming at Q25, assembled clones with MiXCR and retained in-frame beta chains. Records with the same CDR3 protein are collapsed into one entry carrying the most frequent genes and DNA. Counted in this sample were about 350,000 distinct CDR3 sequences; about 6% of them appeared once. The ten largest clones take up about 5.6% of the sample. Per the publication, the time point label means: patch test 2, 6 weeks after DPC sensitization. Sample treatment or condition, as interpreted from the label and publication: therapeutic diphenylcyclopropenone sensitization with weekly scalp DPC. The material sequenced was whole blood, taken in connection with sensitization to the hapten diphenylcyclopropenone (DPC). These receptors originate from a woman aged 18-30 years with alopecia areata. Some clones in this sample may be carry-over from other donors' samples.

J is TRBJ1-5 and V is TRBV7-9, with D hard to call. Germline V lookup: CDR1 SEHNR, CDR2 FQNEAQ (reference sequence). This CDR3 is 14 amino acids long. V was clipped by 2 bases and J by 5 bases, with 10 bases between them. CDR3 coding DNA: TGTGCCAGCAGCTTATGGGGTAGGGATCAGCCCCAGCATTTT. The encoded protein is CASSLWGRDQPQHF.

This clonotype was picked up many times. V is TRBV9 and J is TRBJ2-3; the D gene is possibly TRBD1 (6 bases). The CDR3 runs to 16 residues. CDR1 and CDR2 from the germline V gene are SGDLS and YYNGEE. The V and J ends lost 0 bases and 6 bases respectively, with 17 bases between them. CDR3 amino acids: CASSVAGTRGFDTQYF. In nucleotides, the CDR3 is TGTGCCAGCAGCGTAGCCGGGACAAGGGGATTTGATACGCAGTATTTT.

The chain links TRBV6-1 to TRBJ2-6; D unclear. Looked up from germline, CDR1 is MNHNS and CDR2 is SASEGT. V gave up 6 bases and J gave up 1 base, with 10 bases separating them. There are 15 residues in the CDR3. Written as DNA, the CDR3 is TGTGCCAGCAGCCTAAGAGAGTCTGGGGCCAACGTCCTGACTTTC. It yields the protein CASSLRESGANVLTF.

This clonotype was picked up many times. The V gene is TRBV6-2 or TRBV6-3, the J gene TRBJ1-1; D not resolved. V lost 0 bases and J 1 base, leaving 6 bases between the germline ends. The germline V gene encodes CDR1 MNHEY and CDR2 SVGEGT. The length of the CDR3 is 14 residues. The CDR3 loop is CASSYSIENTEAFF. CDR3 nucleotides: TGTGCCAGCAGTTACTCGATCGAGAACACTGAAGCTTTCTTT.

The rearrangement links TRBV29-1 to TRBJ2-1; no definite D call. V was pared by 4 bases and J by 7 bases, with 11 bases between. The CDR3 has 12 residues. CDR1 and CDR2 from the germline V gene are SQVTM and ANQGSEA. The CDR3, as DNA: TGCAGCGTTGTGGACGGTGGAAATGAGCAGTTCTTC. It codes for CSVVDGGNEQFF.

This clonotype appeared many times. The chain is built from TRBV3-1 and TRBJ2-1; D may be TRBD2 (5 bases). The germline V and J ends were trimmed by 7 bases and 0 bases, with 13 bases remaining between them. Germline V lookup: CDR1 LGHDT, CDR2 YNNKEL (reference sequence). The CDR3 is made up of 15 amino acids. In nucleotides, the CDR3 is TGTGCCAGCACCTTAACGGGGAGCTCCTACAATGAGCAGTTCTTC. Translated, it gives CASTLTGSSYNEQFF.

The sample holds a few counts of this clonotype. This chain links TRBV11-3 with TRBJ2-2; 12 nucleotides agree with TRBD2. The V gene's germline CDR1 is SGHNT and CDR2 YENEEA. The CDR3 extends over 16 amino acids. The V gene end was trimmed by 4 bases and the J gene end by 3 bases; junction bases not matched to a gene: 3. The CDR3 DNA reads as TGTGCCAGCAGCTCAAGACTAGCGGGGGACACCGGGGAGCTGTTTTTT. Protein product: CASSSRLAGDTGELFF.

This clonotype was found many times. The V gene is TRBV28, the J gene TRBJ1-1; D unclear. Deletions cut 7 bases from V and 4 bases from J, with 13 bases between. Germline assignment: CDR1 MDHEN and CDR2 SYDVKM. The CDR3 runs to 13 residues. As DNA, the CDR3 is TGTGCCAGCATTATAGGAGGGAGCACTGAAGCTTTCTTT. This sequence encodes CASIIGGSTEAFF.

This clonotype was counted many times. V usage is TRBV29-1 and J usage is TRBJ2-3; 9 nucleotides align to TRBD1. Germline CDR1 reads SQVTM; CDR2 reads ANQGSEA. V dropped 7 bases and J dropped 2; count of bases not matched to a gene: 7. The CDR3 extends over 14 amino acids. CDR3 sequence: CSAMGQGTTDTQYF. The CDR3, as DNA: TGCAGCGCGATGGGACAGGGAACCACAGATACGCAGTATTTT.

In its sample, this clonotype was seen many times. The chain has TRBV7-9 and TRBJ1-3, with a possible D match to TRBD1 (5 bases). Deletions cut 1 base from V and 4 bases from J, with 8 bases between. This CDR3 contains 14 residues. CDR1 SEHNR and CDR2 FQNEAQ come from the germline V gene (reference sequence). CDR3 in DNA: TGTGCCAGCAGCTTAGGACAGTCCGGAAACACCATATATTTT. Residues: CASSLGQSGNTIYF. Based on the CDR3 plus reference TRBV7-9 and TRBJ1-3, the full variable domain is DTGVSQNPRHKITKRGQNVTFRCDPISEHNRLYWYRQTLGQGPEFLTYFQNEAQLEKSRLLSDRFSAERPKGSFSTLEIQRTEQGDSAMYLCASSLGQSGNTIYFGEGSWLTVV.

This clonotype was observed a handful of times. Since a much larger clone is just one base distant, this may be a read error. The chain joins TRBV29-1 to TRBJ2-5, with a possible D match to TRBD1 (5 bases). V lost 1 base and J 2 bases, leaving 8 bases between the germline ends. The CDR3 contains 13 residues. Germline assignment: CDR1 SQVTM and CDR2 ANQGSEA. This CDR3 is CSVEGQGQETQYF. The CDR3 DNA follows: TGCAGCGTTGAAGGGCAGGGTCAAGAGACCCAGTACTTC.

This chain uses TRBV20-1 with TRBJ1-1; D may be TRBD1 (5 bases). The V end lost 3 bases, the J end lost 2 bases, and 13 bases lay between the germline ends. Germline V gene sequence: CDR1 DFQATT, CDR2 SNEGSKA (reference sequence). The CDR3 sequence is 14 residues long. The CDR3 region is CSARTDGTNTEAFF. The CDR3, as DNA: TGCAGTGCTAGGACGGACGGGACCAACACTGAAGCTTTCTTT.

The V call is TRBV20-1, the J call TRBJ2-7; D tentatively fits TRBD1 or TRBD2 (5 bases each). Germline V gives CDR1 DFQATT, CDR2 SNEGSKA (reference sequence). CDR3 length: 12 residues. V lost 5 bases to trimming and J lost 3 bases, with 11 bases between them. The DNA for the CDR3 is TGCAGTGCTTGGGACCGCAACTACGAGCAGTACTTC. It codes for CSAWDRNYEQYF.

This clonotype occurred a few times. The chain uses TRBV6-5 and TRBJ2-2, with 12 positions matching TRBD2. CDR1 MNHEY and CDR2 SVGAGI come from the germline V gene. This CDR3 is built from 16 residues. After removal of 6 bases from V and 6 bases from J, the junction contained 8 bases not matched to a gene. The CDR3 DNA sequence: TGTGCCAGCAGCCGCGGGACTAGCGGGTGGGCCGGGGAGCTGTTTTTT. Its translation is CASSRGTSGWAGELFF.

In its sample, this clonotype was seen many times. The chain is built from TRBV29-1 and TRBJ1-5; D remains unclear. CDR1 is SQVTM, CDR2 ANQGSEA, per germline. Trimming took 4 bases from V and 0 from J, leaving 4 bases between them. This CDR3 is built from 12 residues. CDR3 region: CSVGDSNQPQHF. For the CDR3, the DNA is TGCAGCGTTGGAGATAGCAATCAGCCCCAGCATTTT.

This clonotype was detected ten times or more. V usage is TRBV12-3 or TRBV12-4 and J usage is TRBJ1-6; TRBD1 agrees at 7 bases. The CDR3 is 16 amino acids. V lost 3 bases, J lost 10 bases, and 12 bases stayed unmatched. CDR3 region: CASSFGGQGVWSPLHF. The CDR3 DNA is TGTGCCAGCAGTTTTGGGGGCCAGGGGGTTTGGTCACCCCTCCACTTT.

V is TRBV6-2 or TRBV6-3 and J is TRBJ2-3; a weak D match, TRBD1 (6 bases). V dropped 6 bases and J dropped 10 bases, with 14 bases sitting between them. The CDR3 runs 12 residues. The germline CDR1 and CDR2 sequences are MNHEY and SVGEGT. The CDR3 bases are TGTGCCAGCAGGACTTCAGGGGACCCGCAGTATTTT. Translated: CASRTSGDPQYF.

In its sample, this clonotype was seen many times. Germline and junction disagree at one end, which may indicate a read error. This sequence joins TRBV12-5 and TRBJ1-1; TRBD1 matches at 7 bases. The germline gives CDR1 LGHNT, CDR2 FRNRAP. The CDR3 consists of 12 residues. The CDR3 reads CASGARDSGTVF. CDR3 nucleotide sequence: TGTGCTAGTGGGGCCCGGGACAGCGGAACGGTCTTT. The entire variable domain, with the rest obtained from reference TRBV12-5 and TRBJ1-1, is as follows: DARVTQTPRHKVTEMGQEVTMRCQPILGHNTVFWYRQTMMQGLELLAYFRNRAPLDDSGMPKDRFSAEMPDATLATLKIQPSEPRDSAVYFCASGARDSGTVFGQGTRLTVV.

The genes are TRBV25-1 and TRBJ2-7, with D tentatively TRBD2 (6 bases). With 1 base removed from V and 4 bases from J, the gap between germline ends came to 14 bases. The CDR3 has 15 residues. Looked up from germline, CDR1 is MGHDK and CDR2 is SYGVNS. The CDR3 spells CASSELVSGRYEQYF. The DNA of the CDR3 is TGTGCCAGCAGTGAATTAGTCAGCGGGCGGTACGAGCAGTACTTC.